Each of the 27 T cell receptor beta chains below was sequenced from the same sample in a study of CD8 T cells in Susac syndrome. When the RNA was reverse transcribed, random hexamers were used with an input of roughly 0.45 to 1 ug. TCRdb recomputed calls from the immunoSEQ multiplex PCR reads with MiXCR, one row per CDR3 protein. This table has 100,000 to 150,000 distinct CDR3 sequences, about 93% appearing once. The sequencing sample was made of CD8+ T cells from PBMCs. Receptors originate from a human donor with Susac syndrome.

The CDR3 reads CASSGTGPAQYF. For the CDR3, the DNA is TGTGCCAGCAGCGGAACAGGGCCAGCGCAGTACTTC. The chain is built from TRBV9 and TRBJ2-7; possibly TRBD1 for D (6 bases). CDR1 and CDR2 from the germline V gene are SGDLS and YYNGEE. V was shortened by 3 bases and J by 9 bases, with 13 bases between the two germline ends. CDR3 length: 12 amino acids.

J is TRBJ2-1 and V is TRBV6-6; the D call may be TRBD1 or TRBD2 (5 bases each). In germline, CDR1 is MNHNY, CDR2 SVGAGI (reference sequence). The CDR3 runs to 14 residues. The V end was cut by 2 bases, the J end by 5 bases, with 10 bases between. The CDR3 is CASSYGGINNEQFF. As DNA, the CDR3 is TGTGCCAGCAGTTACGGGGGAATAAACAATGAGCAGTTCTTC.

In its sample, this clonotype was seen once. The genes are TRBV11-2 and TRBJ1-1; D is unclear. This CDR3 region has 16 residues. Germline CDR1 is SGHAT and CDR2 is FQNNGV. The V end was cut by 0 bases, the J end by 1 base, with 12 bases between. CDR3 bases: TGTGCCAGCAGCTTAGATGGCCTCGGGCCGAACACTGAAGCTTTCTTT. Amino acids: CASSLDGLGPNTEAFF. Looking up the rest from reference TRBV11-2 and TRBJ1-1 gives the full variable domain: EAGVAQSPRYKIIEKRQSVAFWCNPISGHATLYWYQQILGQGPKLLIQFQNNGVVDDSQLPKDRFSAERLKGVDSTLKIQPAKLEDSAVYLCASSLDGLGPNTEAFFGQGTRLTVV.

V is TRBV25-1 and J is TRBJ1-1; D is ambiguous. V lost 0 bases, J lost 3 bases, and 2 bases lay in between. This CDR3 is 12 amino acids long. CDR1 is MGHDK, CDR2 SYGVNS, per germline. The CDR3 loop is CASSEYDTEAFF. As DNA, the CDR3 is TGTGCCAGCAGTGAATACGACACTGAAGCTTTCTTT.

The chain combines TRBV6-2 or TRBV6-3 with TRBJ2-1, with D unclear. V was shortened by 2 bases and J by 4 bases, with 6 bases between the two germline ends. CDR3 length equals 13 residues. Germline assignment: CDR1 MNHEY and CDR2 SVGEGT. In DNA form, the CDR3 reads TGTGCCAGCAGTTACCTCGGATACAATGAGCAGTTCTTC. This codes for CASSYLGYNEQFF.

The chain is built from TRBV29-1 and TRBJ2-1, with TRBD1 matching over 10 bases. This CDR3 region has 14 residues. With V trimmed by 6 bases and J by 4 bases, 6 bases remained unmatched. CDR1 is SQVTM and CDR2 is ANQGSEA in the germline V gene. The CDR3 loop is CSVRQGALYNEQFF. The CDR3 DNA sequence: TGCAGCGTCAGACAGGGGGCATTATACAATGAGCAGTTCTTC.

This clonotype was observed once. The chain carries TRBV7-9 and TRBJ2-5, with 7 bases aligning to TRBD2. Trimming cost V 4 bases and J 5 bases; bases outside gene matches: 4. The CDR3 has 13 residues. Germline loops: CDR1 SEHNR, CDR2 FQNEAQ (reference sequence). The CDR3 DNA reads TGTGCCAGCAGCTCTGGACTAGACGAGACCCAGTACTTC. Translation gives CASSSGLDETQYF. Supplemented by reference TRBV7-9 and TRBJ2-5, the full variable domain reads DTGVSQNPRHKITKRGQNVTFRCDPISEHNRLYWYRQTLGQGPEFLTYFQNEAQLEKSRLLSDRFSAERPKGSFSTLEIQRTEQGDSAMYLCASSSGLDETQYFGPGTRLLVL.

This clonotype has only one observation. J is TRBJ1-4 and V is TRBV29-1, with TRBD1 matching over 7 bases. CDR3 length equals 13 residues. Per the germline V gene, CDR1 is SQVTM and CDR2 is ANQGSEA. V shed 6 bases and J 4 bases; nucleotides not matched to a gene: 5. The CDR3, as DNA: TGCAGCGTGCTGACAGGGTTTAATGAAAAACTGTTTTTT. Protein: CSVLTGFNEKLFF.

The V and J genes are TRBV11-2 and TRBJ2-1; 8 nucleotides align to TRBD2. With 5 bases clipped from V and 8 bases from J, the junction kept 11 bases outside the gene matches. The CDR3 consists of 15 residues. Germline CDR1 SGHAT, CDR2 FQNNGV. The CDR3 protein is CASSPIGREAHEQFF. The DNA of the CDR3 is TGTGCCAGCAGCCCAATCGGGCGGGAGGCCCATGAGCAGTTCTTC.

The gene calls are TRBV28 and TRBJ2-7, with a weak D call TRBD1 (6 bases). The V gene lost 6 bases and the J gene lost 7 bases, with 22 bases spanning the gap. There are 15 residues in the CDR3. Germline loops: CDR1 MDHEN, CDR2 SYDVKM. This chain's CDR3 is CASRSTGRFLEEQYF. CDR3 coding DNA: TGTGCCAGCAGGTCGACAGGTCGGTTTTTGGAAGAGCAGTACTTC.

The CDR3: CASTGTGWSGELFF. CDR3 sequence (DNA): TGTGCCAGCACCGGGACAGGGTGGAGCGGGGAGCTGTTTTTT. This chain uses TRBV2 with TRBJ2-2, with TRBD1 matching over 9 bases. Germline loops: CDR1 SNHLY, CDR2 FYNNEI. The CDR3 totals 14 residues. Trimming at V came to 7 bases and at J to 7 bases, leaving 7 bases not matched to a gene.

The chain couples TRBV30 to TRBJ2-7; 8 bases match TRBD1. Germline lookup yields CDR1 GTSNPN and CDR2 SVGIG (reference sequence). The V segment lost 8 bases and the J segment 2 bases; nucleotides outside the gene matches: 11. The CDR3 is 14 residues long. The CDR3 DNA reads TGTGCCGGGGACACACCGGGACAGGCCTACGAGCAGTACTTC. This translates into CAGDTPGQAYEQYF.

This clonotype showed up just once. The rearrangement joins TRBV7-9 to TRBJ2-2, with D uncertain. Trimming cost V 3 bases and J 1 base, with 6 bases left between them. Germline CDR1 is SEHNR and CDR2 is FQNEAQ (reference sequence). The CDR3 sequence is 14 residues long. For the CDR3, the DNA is TGTGCCAGCAGCTTTAGGGAGAACACCGGGGAGCTGTTTTTT. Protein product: CASSFRENTGELFF.

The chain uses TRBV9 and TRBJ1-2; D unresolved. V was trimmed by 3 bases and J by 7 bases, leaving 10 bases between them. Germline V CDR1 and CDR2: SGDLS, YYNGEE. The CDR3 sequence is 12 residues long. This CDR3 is CASSGLAAGYTF. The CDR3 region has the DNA TGTGCCAGCAGCGGTCTGGCGGCTGGCTACACCTTC.

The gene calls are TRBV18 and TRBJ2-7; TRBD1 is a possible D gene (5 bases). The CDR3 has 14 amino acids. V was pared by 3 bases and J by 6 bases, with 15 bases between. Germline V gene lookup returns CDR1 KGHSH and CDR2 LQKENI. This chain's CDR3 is CASSPDIGPFEQYF. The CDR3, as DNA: TGTGCCAGCTCACCGGACATAGGCCCGTTCGAGCAGTACTTC.

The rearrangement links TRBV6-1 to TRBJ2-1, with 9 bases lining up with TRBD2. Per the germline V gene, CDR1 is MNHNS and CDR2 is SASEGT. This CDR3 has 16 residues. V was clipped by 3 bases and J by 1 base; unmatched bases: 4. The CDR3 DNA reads TGTGCCAGCAGTGATAAGGCGGGGGGGTCCTACAATGAGCAGTTCTTC. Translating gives CASSDKAGGSYNEQFF.

CDR3 amino acids: CASSLDGNRVYEQYF. For the CDR3, the DNA is TGTGCCAGCAGCTTGGATGGAAACAGGGTCTACGAGCAGTACTTC. The rearrangement links TRBV5-6 to TRBJ2-7; a possible D gene is TRBD1 (6 bases). Trimming pared 0 bases from V and 3 bases from J, leaving 13 bases between. Per germline, CDR1 SGHDT and CDR2 YYEEEE. The CDR3 covers 15 residues.

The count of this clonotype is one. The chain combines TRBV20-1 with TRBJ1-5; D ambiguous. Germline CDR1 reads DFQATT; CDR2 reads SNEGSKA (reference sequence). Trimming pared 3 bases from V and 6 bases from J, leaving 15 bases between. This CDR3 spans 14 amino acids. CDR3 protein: CSASYSRGGQPQHF. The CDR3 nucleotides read TGCAGTGCTAGTTATTCACGGGGAGGTCAGCCCCAGCATTTT.

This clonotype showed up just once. The DNA of the CDR3 is TGCAGCGTTGTAGGGAATAGGAGCTACGAGCAGTACTTC. The encoded protein is CSVVGNRSYEQYF. The genes are TRBV29-1 and TRBJ2-7; D gene unclear. Trimming removed 4 bases at V and 3 bases at J, with 13 bases between. The CDR3 totals 13 residues. Germline V gene data show CDR1 as SQVTM and CDR2 as ANQGSEA.

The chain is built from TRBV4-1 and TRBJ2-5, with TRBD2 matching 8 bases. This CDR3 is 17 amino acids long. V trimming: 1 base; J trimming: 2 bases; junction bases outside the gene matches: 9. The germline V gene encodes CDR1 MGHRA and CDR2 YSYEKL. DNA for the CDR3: TGCGCCAGCAGCCAAGTGGGAGGAGCGGGGGATCAAGAGACCCAGTACTTC. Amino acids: CASSQVGGAGDQETQYF.

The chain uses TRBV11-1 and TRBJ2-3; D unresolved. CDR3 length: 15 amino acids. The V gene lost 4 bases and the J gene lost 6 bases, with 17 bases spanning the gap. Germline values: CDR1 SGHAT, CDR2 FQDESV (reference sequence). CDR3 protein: CASSSSGLEEDTQYF. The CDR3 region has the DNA TGTGCCAGCAGCTCATCGGGCCTTGAGGAGGATACGCAGTATTTT.

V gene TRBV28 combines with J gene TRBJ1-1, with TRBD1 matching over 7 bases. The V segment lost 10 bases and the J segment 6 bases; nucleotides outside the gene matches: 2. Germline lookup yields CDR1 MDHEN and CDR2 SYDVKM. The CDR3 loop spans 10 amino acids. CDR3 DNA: TGTGCCACCAGGGGGTCTGAAGCTTTCTTT. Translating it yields CATRGSEAFF. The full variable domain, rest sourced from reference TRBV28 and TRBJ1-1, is DVKVTQSSRYLVKRTGEKVFLECVQDMDHENMFWYRQDPGLGLRLIYFSYDVKMKEKGDIPEGYSVSREKKERFSLILESASTNQTSMYLCATRGSEAFFGQGTRLTVV.

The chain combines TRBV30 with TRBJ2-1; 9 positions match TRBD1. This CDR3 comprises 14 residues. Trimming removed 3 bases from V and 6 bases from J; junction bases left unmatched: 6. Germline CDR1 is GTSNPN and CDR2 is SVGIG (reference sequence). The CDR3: CAWSEGQGVNEQFF. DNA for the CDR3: TGTGCCTGGAGCGAGGGACAGGGAGTCAATGAGCAGTTCTTC.

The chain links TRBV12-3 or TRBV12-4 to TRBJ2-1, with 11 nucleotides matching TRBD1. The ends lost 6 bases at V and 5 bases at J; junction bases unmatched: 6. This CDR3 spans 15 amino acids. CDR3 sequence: CASRDRGRIHNEQFF. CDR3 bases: TGTGCCAGCAGGGACAGGGGGCGTATCCACAATGAGCAGTTCTTC.

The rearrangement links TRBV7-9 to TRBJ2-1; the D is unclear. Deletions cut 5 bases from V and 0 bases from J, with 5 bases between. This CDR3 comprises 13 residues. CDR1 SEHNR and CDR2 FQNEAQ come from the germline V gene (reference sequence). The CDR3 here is CASSGDSYNEQFF. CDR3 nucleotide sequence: TGTGCCAGCAGCGGGGACTCCTACAATGAGCAGTTCTTC.

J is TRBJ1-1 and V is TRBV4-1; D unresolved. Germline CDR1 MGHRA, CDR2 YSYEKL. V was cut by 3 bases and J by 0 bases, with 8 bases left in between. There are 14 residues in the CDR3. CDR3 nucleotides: TGCGCCAGCAGCCAGACTATTTTGAACACTGAAGCTTTCTTT. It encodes CASSQTILNTEAFF.

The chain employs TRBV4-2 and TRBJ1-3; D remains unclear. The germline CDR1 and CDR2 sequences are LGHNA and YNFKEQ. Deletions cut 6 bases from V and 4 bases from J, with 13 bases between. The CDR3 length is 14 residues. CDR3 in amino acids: CASRPTGAGNTIYF. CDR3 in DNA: TGTGCCAGCAGGCCGACCGGTGCGGGAAACACCATATATTTT.